Below, 21 T cell receptor beta chains from the same sample are listed, as sequenced in a study of control samples from healthy donors and cancer patients. Sequenced by immunoSEQ multiplex PCR; TCRdb stores in-frame clones only, minus some. The sample includes 55,000 to 85,000 clones, around 87% of them seen just once. The sequenced sample consisted of PBMCs. These receptor sequences come from a woman between 50 and 59 years old with head and neck cancer.

V usage is TRBV5-1 and J usage is TRBJ1-4, with 7 nucleotides matching TRBD1. This CDR3 comprises 14 residues. After removal of 3 bases from V and 14 bases from J, the junction contained 13 bases not matched to a gene. The germline V gene has CDR1 SGHRS and CDR2 YFSETQ. The CDR3 is CASSSGQSTWRLFF. The CDR3 DNA reads TGCGCCAGCAGCTCGGGACAGTCCACTTGGAGGCTGTTTTTT.

The chain has TRBV30 and TRBJ2-5, with D perhaps matching TRBD2 (6 bases). Germline V gene sequence: CDR1 GTSNPN, CDR2 SVGIG (reference sequence). Trimming took 3 bases from V and 5 from J, leaving 16 bases between them. The CDR3 runs 14 residues. The CDR3 sequence is CAWRRDSLGETQYF. In DNA form, the CDR3 reads TGTGCCTGGAGAAGGGACTCCCTGGGGGAGACCCAGTACTTC.

V gene TRBV6-5 combines with J gene TRBJ1-6; D gene unclear. The germline CDR1 and CDR2 sequences are MNHEY and SVGAGI. The CDR3 is made up of 14 amino acids. Trimming pared 8 bases from V and 8 bases from J, leaving 16 bases between. CDR3: CASLPGDGYSPLHF. CDR3 nucleotide sequence: TGTGCCAGCCTGCCGGGAGATGGATATTCACCCCTCCACTTT.

The CDR3 bases are TGTGCCAGTAGTATAGACCTCCGGGGTCCCCTTGGCAATGAGCAGTTCTTC. This codes for CASSIDLRGPLGNEQFF. The V call is TRBV19, the J call TRBJ2-1, with a tentative D call TRBD2 (5 bases). The CDR3 totals 17 residues. V was trimmed by 0 bases and J by 6 bases, leaving 18 bases between them. Germline CDR1 is LNHDA and CDR2 is SQIVND (reference sequence).

The chain combines TRBV6-5 with TRBJ2-7, with TRBD1 matching 8 bases. V dropped 0 bases and J dropped 3; count of bases not matched to a gene: 4. Germline assignment: CDR1 MNHEY and CDR2 SVGAGI. The CDR3 has 15 amino acids. CDR3 region: CASSYSSQGGYEQYF. The CDR3 nucleotides are TGTGCCAGCAGTTACTCCTCACAGGGGGGCTACGAGCAGTACTTC.

This clone has more than one count but fewer than ten. The V gene is TRBV3-1 (or the pseudogene TRBV3-2), the J gene TRBJ2-7; D remains unclear. The V gene lost 1 base and the J gene lost 3 bases, with 7 bases spanning the gap. The CDR3 loop spans 13 amino acids. Per the germline V gene, CDR1 is LGHDT and CDR2 is YNNKEL (reference sequence). The CDR3 loop is CASSQGLYYEQYF. The DNA for the CDR3 is TGTGCCAGCAGCCAAGGGCTTTACTACGAGCAGTACTTC.

This clone was detected only once. The gene calls are TRBV11-2 and TRBJ1-6; D may be TRBD1 (5 bases). Germline assignment: CDR1 SGHAT and CDR2 FQNNGV. V lost 5 bases and J 9 bases, leaving 11 bases between the germline ends. The CDR3 runs to 13 residues. The CDR3 region is CASSEGYSSPLHF. The CDR3 coding sequence is TGTGCCAGCAGCGAGGGGTACAGTTCACCCCTCCACTTT.

V usage is TRBV28 and J usage is TRBJ2-7; D unclear. Germline V lookup: CDR1 MDHEN, CDR2 SYDVKM. Trimming took 6 bases from V and 3 from J, leaving 6 bases between them. This CDR3 comprises 11 residues. The CDR3 bases are TGTGCCAGCAGCCTTAACTACGAGCAGTACTTC. Translation: CASSLNYEQYF.

The rearrangement links TRBV6-2 or TRBV6-3 to TRBJ2-6; tentative D call: TRBD2 (5 bases). CDR1 is MNHEY and CDR2 is SVGEGT in the germline V gene. Trimming took off 5 bases at V and 1 base at J, with 18 bases between the two ends. CDR3 length: 18 amino acids. The CDR3 region has the DNA TGTGCCAGCAGTCTCCCCGGGATGGTCAGTTCTGGGGCCAACGTCCTGACTTTC. Its translation: CASSLPGMVSSGANVLTF.

This clone occurred once. The chain employs TRBV5-4 and TRBJ1-6, with 8 bases that match TRBD1. Germline CDR1 reads SGHNT; CDR2 reads YYREEE (reference sequence). V lost 3 bases and J lost 5; bases outside the gene matches: 4. The CDR3 runs 15 residues. CDR3: CASSSSGGDNSPLHF. In nucleotides, the CDR3 is TGTGCCAGCAGCTCCTCAGGGGGCGATAATTCACCCCTCCACTTT. The full variable domain, rest sourced from reference TRBV5-4 and TRBJ1-6, is ETGVTQSPTHLIKTRGQQVTLRCSSQSGHNTVSWYQQALGQGPQFIFQYYREEENGRGNFPPRFSGLQFPNYSSELNVNALELDDSALYLCASSSSGGDNSPLHFGNGTRLTVT.

This chain joins TRBV7-2 and TRBJ1-1; 7 nucleotides align to TRBD1. Germline V gene lookup returns CDR1 SGHTA and CDR2 FQGNSA. This CDR3 region has 16 residues. Trimming cost V 0 bases and J 0 bases; bases outside gene matches: 4. CDR3 protein: CASSLAGGRMNTEAFF. The CDR3 nucleotides are TGTGCCAGCAGCTTAGCAGGGGGCAGGATGAACACTGAAGCTTTCTTT.

The chain joins TRBV7-2 to TRBJ1-3; D may be TRBD1 (5 bases). The ends were cut back, 1 base at V and 0 bases at J, with 16 bases in the middle. CDR1 is SGHTA and CDR2 is FQGNSA in the germline V gene. The CDR3 is 18 residues long. The CDR3 nucleotides read TGTGCCAGCAGCTTAGGTTGGTTTGGGACGGACTCTGGAAACACCATATATTTT. Protein sequence: CASSLGWFGTDSGNTIYF.

V usage is TRBV7-2 and J usage is TRBJ1-2, with D unresolved. CDR1 is SGHTA and CDR2 is FQGNSA in the germline V gene. There are 13 residues in the CDR3. Trimming stripped 5 bases from V and 5 bases from J, with 12 bases between. The CDR3 region has the DNA TGTGCCAGCAGCAAACAGACCCCATATGGCTACACCTTC. Encoded protein: CASSKQTPYGYTF.

The rearrangement links TRBV16 to TRBJ2-1; D is perhaps TRBD2 (6 bases). The length of the CDR3 is 15 residues. Trimming left V 2 bases short and J 4 bases short, with 12 bases between. In germline, CDR1 is KGHSY, CDR2 FQNENV. The CDR3 loop reads CASSQGGNWYNEQFF. The CDR3 coding sequence is TGTGCCAGCAGCCAAGGGGGGAATTGGTACAATGAGCAGTTCTTC. Drawing the rest from reference TRBV16 and TRBJ2-1, the complete variable domain is GEEVAQTPKHLVRGEGQKAKLYCAPIKGHSYVFWYQQVLKNEFKFLISFQNENVFDETGMPKERFSAKCLPNSPCSLEIQATKLEDSAVYFCASSQGGNWYNEQFFGPGTRLTVL.

The chain carries TRBV7-8 and TRBJ1-1; 7 bases agree with TRBD1. V dropped 2 bases and J dropped 0; count of bases not matched to a gene: 3. This CDR3 has 15 amino acids. CDR1 and CDR2 (germline): SGHVS, FQNEAQ. The CDR3 loop reads CASSLQGDMNTEAFF. The CDR3, as DNA: TGTGCCAGCAGCTTACAGGGGGATATGAACACTGAAGCTTTCTTT.

The chain recombines TRBV6-5 with TRBJ1-5, with D possibly TRBD1 on 5 matching bases. The CDR3 loop spans 16 amino acids. Trimming shortened V by 4 bases and J by 2 bases, and 15 bases separated the two germline ends. Looked up from germline, CDR1 is MNHEY and CDR2 is SVGAGI. CDR3 sequence (DNA): TGTGCCAGCAGTTCAGACCCTCAGGGAGGCAATCAGCCCCAGCATTTT. Translation: CASSSDPQGGNQPQHF.

The chain employs TRBV19 and TRBJ1-1, with TRBD1 matching 8 bases. V shed 4 bases and J 8 bases; nucleotides not matched to a gene: 3. The CDR3 is 12 amino acids. Germline V gene lookup returns CDR1 LNHDA and CDR2 SQIVND (reference sequence). CDR3 coding DNA: TGTGCCAGTAGTACACGGACAGGGGAAGCTTTCTTT. Its protein is CASSTRTGEAFF.

The chain is built from TRBV29-1 and TRBJ1-1; D unresolved. Germline V CDR1 and CDR2: SQVTM, ANQGSEA. V lost 3 bases and J 0 bases, leaving 8 bases between the germline ends. This CDR3 region has 13 residues. The CDR3, as DNA: TGCAGCGTTGAGGAGCACGTGAACACTGAAGCTTTCTTT. Residues: CSVEEHVNTEAFF. Looking up the rest from reference TRBV29-1 and TRBJ1-1 gives the full variable domain: SAVISQKPSRDICQRGTSLTIQCQVDSQVTMMFWYRQQPGQSLTLIATANQGSEATYESGFVIDKFPISRPNLTFSTLTVSNMSPEDSSIYLCSVEEHVNTEAFFGQGTRLTVV.

The chain couples TRBV6-5 to TRBJ1-4; 7 positions match TRBD1. The germline V gene encodes CDR1 MNHEY and CDR2 SVGAGI. The CDR3 totals 13 residues. Trimming removed 6 bases from V and 8 bases from J; junction bases left unmatched: 6. This CDR3 reads CASRGTVGEKLFF. CDR3 coding DNA: TGTGCCAGCAGGGGGACAGTTGGGGAAAAACTGTTTTTT.

Concerning this clone itself: The sample has other DNA sequences that encode this CDR3 too. V is TRBV10-3 and J is TRBJ1-2; 7 bases line up with TRBD1. This CDR3 spans 15 amino acids. Germline trimming cut 6 bases from V and 8 bases from J; bases unmatched to any gene: 15. Germline CDR1 is ENHRY and CDR2 is SYGVKD. The CDR3 sequence is CAISGGRGGRGGYTF. In DNA, the CDR3 is TGTGCCATCAGCGGAGGCAGGGGGGGACGGGGGGGCTACACCTTC.

The rearrangement links TRBV5-1 to TRBJ2-2; 7 nucleotides match TRBD1. V lost 4 bases and J lost 7; bases outside the gene matches: 7. Germline values: CDR1 SGHRS, CDR2 YFSETQ. There are 14 residues in the CDR3. The CDR3 here is CASSPKGAGGELFF. The CDR3 coding sequence is TGCGCCAGCAGCCCAAAGGGGGCTGGCGGGGAGCTGTTTTTT.